This T cell receptor (beta chain) derives from a study of shared clonotypes between healthy human individuals. Study findings and constraints: Sampling was confined to blood; repertoires within tissues likely differ.

Only Caucasian adults living in Nashville, Tennessee served as donors. Produced via immunoSEQ multiplex PCR; TCRdb's table is partial and in-frame only. The sample records about 1.1 million clones, more than 75% being singletons. This clone was counted ten times or more. The antigen remains unidentified. V dropped 3 bases and J dropped 5; count of bases not matched to a gene: 11. CDR3 length equals 17 residues. From germline, CDR1 is SGHNT and CDR2 YYREEE (reference sequence). Sequenced input: memory CD4+ T cells from PBMCs. Subset in this sample: CD45RA-negative fraction. The rearrangement joins TRBV5-4 to TRBJ2-1; the match to TRBD2 covers 10 bases. The receptor's source is a man younger than 35 in good health. Some clones in this sample may be carry-over from other donors' samples. CDR3 nucleotide sequence: TGTGCCAGCAGCTCGACTAGCGGGCGTTGGGGCAACAATGAGCAGTTCTTC. Translating it yields CASSSTSGRWGNNEQFF.